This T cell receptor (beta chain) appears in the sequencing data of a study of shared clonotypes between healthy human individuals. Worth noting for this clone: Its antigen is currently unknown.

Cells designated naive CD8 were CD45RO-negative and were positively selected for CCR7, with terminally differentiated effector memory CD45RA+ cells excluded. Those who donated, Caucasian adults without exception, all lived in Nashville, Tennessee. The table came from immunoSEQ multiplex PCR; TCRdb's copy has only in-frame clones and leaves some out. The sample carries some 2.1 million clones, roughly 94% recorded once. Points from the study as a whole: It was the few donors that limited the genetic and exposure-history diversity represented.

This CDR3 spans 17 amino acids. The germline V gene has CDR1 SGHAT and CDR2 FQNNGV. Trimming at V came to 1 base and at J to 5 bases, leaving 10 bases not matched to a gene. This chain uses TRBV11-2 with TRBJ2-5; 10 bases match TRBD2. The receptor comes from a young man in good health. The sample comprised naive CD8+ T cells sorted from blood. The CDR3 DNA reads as TGTGCCAGCAGCTTAGCTAGCGGGGGCCCTACCGGGGAGACCCAGTACTTC. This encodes CASSLASGGPTGETQYF.